These 5 T cell receptor beta chains were sequenced from one sample in a study of identical twins. Each CDR3 protein gets one entry after TCRdb re-called the 5' RACE reads with MiXCR. The sample lists about 240,000 distinct CDR3 sequences; more than 9% were seen once. The specimen was memory T cells sorted from blood. Receptors were obtained from a man aged 45-65 years in good health.

As concerns this clonotype: A much larger clone is a single base away; this may be a read error. The chain uses TRBV29-1 and TRBJ2-7; D is undetermined. V lost 4 bases and J 5 bases, leaving 12 bases between the germline ends. The CDR3 contains 12 residues. The germline V gene encodes CDR1 SQVTM and CDR2 ANQGSEA. The CDR3 DNA is TGCAGCGTTGTGAAAAACACCAACGAGCAGTACTTC. Translation gives CSVVKNTNEQYF.

This clonotype was detected ten times or more. This CDR3 reads CASSLQQNSNQPQHF. In DNA form, the CDR3 reads TGTGCCAGTAGTCTGCAACAGAATAGCAATCAGCCCCAGCATTTT. J is TRBJ1-5 and V is TRBV19; D is unresolved. The germline V and J ends were trimmed by 5 bases and 0 bases, with 11 bases remaining between them. This CDR3 has 15 residues. CDR1 and CDR2 (germline): LNHDA, SQIVND (reference sequence).

This clonotype has only a few counts. V and J are TRBV18 and TRBJ2-7; D is undetermined. The germline V gene encodes CDR1 KGHSH and CDR2 LQKENI. The CDR3 contains 17 residues. V was cut by 2 bases and J by 0 bases, with 17 bases left in between. In nucleotides, the CDR3 is TGTGCCAGCTCACCATTCTTAGGCCGCACGGGCTCCTACGAGCAGTACTTC. Translation: CASSPFLGRTGSYEQYF. The variable domain in full, completed from reference TRBV18 and TRBJ2-7, reads NAGVMQNPRHLVRRRGQEARLRCSPMKGHSHVYWYRQLPEEGLKFMVYLQKENIIDESGMPKERFSAEFPKEGPSILRIQQVVRGDSAAYFCASSPFLGRTGSYEQYFGPGTRLTVT.

The V gene is TRBV6-5, the J gene TRBJ2-1, with a weak D call TRBD2 (6 bases). V shed 4 bases and J shed 8 bases, with 18 bases lying between them. The CDR3 extends over 15 amino acids. Per the germline V gene, CDR1 is MNHEY and CDR2 is SVGAGI. The CDR3 reads CASSSLGGVFYEQFF. The CDR3 nucleotides are TGTGCCAGCAGTTCCCTTGGCGGGGTTTTCTATGAGCAGTTCTTC.

In its sample, this clonotype was seen many times. The chain couples TRBV3-1 to TRBJ2-6, with 9 bases matching TRBD1. With V trimmed by 1 base and J by 2 bases, 3 bases remained unmatched. The CDR3 consists of 17 residues. Germline V lookup: CDR1 LGHDT, CDR2 YNNKEL (reference sequence). In nucleotides, the CDR3 is TGTGCCAGCAGCCAAGGGACAGGGGTTGCTGGGGCCAACGTCCTGACTTTC. This gives the protein CASSQGTGVAGANVLTF.